This passage covers 29 T cell receptor beta chains from one sample sequenced in a study of blood T cell repertoires in COVID-19. Generated by immunoSEQ multiplex PCR, the TCRdb table keeps only in-frame clones and is missing some. This sample has approximately 100,000 clones, with about 85% found just once. The sequencing input was peripheral blood. The source is a human donor in a cohort sampled during active COVID-19.

The chain uses TRBV18 and TRBJ1-2, with D maybe TRBD1 (6 bases). The germline V and J ends were trimmed by 6 bases and 4 bases, with 15 bases remaining between them. The CDR3 runs 14 residues. Germline V gives CDR1 KGHSH, CDR2 LQKENI. The CDR3 region is CASSLTGQRYGYTF. The CDR3 region has the DNA TGTGCCAGCTCCCTAACAGGGCAGCGCTATGGCTACACCTTC. The full variable domain, completed using reference TRBV18 and TRBJ1-2, is NAGVMQNPRHLVRRRGQEARLRCSPMKGHSHVYWYRQLPEEGLKFMVYLQKENIIDESGMPKERFSAEFPKEGPSILRIQQVVRGDSAAYFCASSLTGQRYGYTFGSGTRLTVV.

The chain couples TRBV9 to TRBJ2-7, with D possibly being TRBD1 (7 bases). CDR3 length equals 14 residues. From germline, CDR1 is SGDLS and CDR2 YYNGEE. The V and J ends lost 0 bases and 4 bases respectively, with 11 bases between them. CDR3 bases: TGTGCCAGCAGCGTAGAGGCAGGGGGGTACGAGCAGTACTTC. This codes for CASSVEAGGYEQYF.

The chain couples TRBV30 to TRBJ1-6, with D possibly TRBD1 on 5 matching bases. V gave up 4 bases and J gave up 4 bases, with 20 bases separating them. CDR1 and CDR2 from the germline V gene are GTSNPN and SVGIG (reference sequence). The CDR3 has 17 amino acids. The CDR3 sequence: CAWTLPRDSGYNSPLHF. The CDR3 DNA is TGTGCCTGGACCTTACCCCGTGACAGTGGGTATAATTCACCCCTCCACTTT.

The J gene is TRBJ1-1, the V gene TRBV18; tentative D call: TRBD1 (5 bases). Germline CDR1 KGHSH, CDR2 LQKENI. With 2 bases removed from V and 4 bases from J, the gap between germline ends came to 17 bases. CDR3 length equals 16 residues. The CDR3 loop is CASSPLSQGLGTEAFF. DNA of the CDR3: TGTGCCAGCTCACCATTGTCTCAGGGTTTGGGCACTGAAGCTTTCTTT.

The genes are TRBV9 and TRBJ2-3, with a weak D call TRBD2 (6 bases). The CDR3 runs to 16 residues. The V and J ends lost 4 bases and 2 bases respectively, with 17 bases between them. CDR1 is SGDLS, CDR2 YYNGEE, per germline. The CDR3 is CASSPQDGGVTDTQYF. The CDR3 DNA is TGTGCCAGCAGCCCCCAAGATGGCGGGGTCACAGATACGCAGTATTTT. Together with reference TRBV9 and TRBJ2-3, the CDR3 gives the full variable domain: DSGVTQTPKHLITATGQRVTLRCSPRSGDLSVYWYQQSLDQGLQFLIQYYNGEERAKGNILERFSAQQFPDLHSELNLSSLELGDSALYFCASSPQDGGVTDTQYFGPGTRLTVL.

V gene TRBV25-1 combines with J gene TRBJ2-1; D is perhaps TRBD2 (7 bases). The V and J ends lost 8 bases and 0 bases respectively, with 20 bases between them. The CDR3 has 17 amino acids. Germline CDR1 MGHDK, CDR2 SYGVNS. Here the CDR3 reads CASGGGGLPNSYNEQFF. The CDR3 DNA reads TGTGCCAGCGGGGGGGGCGGCCTACCTAACTCCTACAATGAGCAGTTCTTC. Full variable domain (remainder filled in from reference TRBV25-1 and TRBJ2-1): EADIYQTPRYLVIGTGKKITLECSQTMGHDKMYWYQQDPGMELHLIHYSYGVNSTEKGDLSSESTVSRIRTEHFPLTLESARPSHTSQYLCASGGGGLPNSYNEQFFGPGTRLTVL.

This chain connects TRBV25-1 to TRBJ2-7; D possibly corresponds to TRBD1 (5 bases). In germline, CDR1 is MGHDK, CDR2 SYGVNS. This CDR3 contains 13 residues. V shed 7 bases and J shed 2 bases, with 12 bases lying between them. The CDR3 nucleotides read TGTGCCAGCATAGGACACACTACCTACGAGCAGTACTTC. It is translated as CASIGHTTYEQYF.

The rearrangement joins TRBV19 to TRBJ1-5; D might be TRBD1 (6 bases). The germline gives CDR1 LNHDA, CDR2 SQIVND (reference sequence). This CDR3 has 14 residues. Trimming pared 0 bases from V and 6 bases from J, leaving 9 bases between. The CDR3 here is CASSIELGAQPQHF. CDR3 nucleotide sequence: TGTGCCAGTAGTATAGAATTGGGGGCTCAGCCCCAGCATTTT.

This chain uses TRBV24-1 with TRBJ2-7; possibly TRBD2 for D (7 bases). The CDR3 loop spans 15 amino acids. Trimming removed 3 bases from V and 7 bases from J, with 18 bases in between. Germline loops: CDR1 KGHDR, CDR2 SFDVKD. CDR3 residues: CATSDAGGPVREQYF. CDR3 coding DNA: TGTGCCACCAGTGATGCCGGGGGGCCCGTGCGGGAGCAGTACTTC.

V is TRBV5-1 and J is TRBJ1-5; a weak D match, TRBD1 (5 bases). Per the germline V gene, CDR1 is SGHRS and CDR2 is YFSETQ. The V gene lost 3 bases and the J gene lost 1 base, with 11 bases spanning the gap. This CDR3 contains 15 residues. The CDR3 is CASSWGTESNQPQHF. The CDR3 region has the DNA TGCGCCAGCAGCTGGGGGACTGAGAGCAATCAGCCCCAGCATTTT.

The CDR3 DNA is TGCGCCAGCAGTCAATCTGCGTCCTACAATGAGCAGTTCTTC. Protein sequence: CASSQSASYNEQFF. This chain joins TRBV23-1 and TRBJ2-1; D is undetermined. TRBV23-1 is classed as an ORF, of uncertain function. This CDR3 contains 14 residues. Trimming stripped 0 bases from V and 1 base from J, with 4 bases between.

This chain joins TRBV19 and TRBJ2-3, with D possibly being TRBD2 (6 bases). The CDR3 has 17 amino acids. The germline gives CDR1 LNHDA, CDR2 SQIVND (reference sequence). The V end lost 0 bases, the J end lost 6 bases, and 19 bases lay between the germline ends. The CDR3 reads CASSIDLQRVVTDTQYF. In DNA form, the CDR3 reads TGTGCCAGTAGTATAGACCTACAGCGGGTGGTAACCGATACGCAGTATTTT.

This chain links TRBV25-1 with TRBJ1-6, with 7 positions matching TRBD1. This CDR3 has 14 residues. The V and J ends lost 2 bases and 9 bases, in that order; junction bases with no gene match: 4. CDR1 and CDR2 from the germline V gene are MGHDK and SYGVNS. As DNA, the CDR3 is TGTGCCAGCAGTGAAACAGGGGAGAGTTCACCCCTCCACTTT. It encodes CASSETGESSPLHF.

The V and J genes are TRBV10-3 and TRBJ2-5, with 9 bases fitting TRBD1. The V gene end was trimmed by 6 bases and the J gene end by 5 bases; junction bases not matched to a gene: 7. The CDR3 length is 14 residues. Germline V CDR1 and CDR2: ENHRY, SYGVKD. The CDR3 nucleotides read TGTGCCATCAGCGGTGACAGGGGGGTGGAGACCCAGTACTTC. Encoded protein: CAISGDRGVETQYF.

The CDR3 DNA follows: TGTGCCAGCAGCTTTCCCGGACAGGGCCACACTGAAGCTTTCTTT. It translates to CASSFPGQGHTEAFF. This chain connects TRBV5-4 to TRBJ1-1; TRBD1 aligns across 8 bases. Germline trimming cut 2 bases from V and 3 bases from J; bases unmatched to any gene: 6. Germline values: CDR1 SGHNT, CDR2 YYREEE (reference sequence). There are 15 residues in the CDR3.

The chain carries TRBV10-1 and TRBJ2-5; 8 bases are shared with TRBD2. Germline CDR1 and CDR2: WNHNN and SYGVQD (reference sequence). This CDR3 comprises 14 residues. The V gene end was trimmed by 8 bases and the J gene end by 5 bases; junction bases not matched to a gene: 10. The CDR3 is CASGNGRAGETQYF. DNA for the CDR3: TGCGCCAGCGGAAACGGGAGGGCCGGGGAGACCCAGTACTTC.

The gene calls are TRBV27 and TRBJ1-2; 7 nucleotides match TRBD1. V shed 6 bases, J shed 4 bases, and the junction held 20 bases outside the gene matches. Germline V CDR1 and CDR2: MNHEY, SMNVEV (reference sequence). This CDR3 has 18 amino acids. CDR3: CASRAPRGGSPGGYGYTF. The CDR3 region has the DNA TGTGCCAGCAGAGCTCCGCGGGGAGGTTCCCCAGGGGGCTATGGCTACACCTTC.

The chain combines TRBV29-1 with TRBJ2-5; a possible D gene is TRBD2 (5 bases). Per the germline V gene, CDR1 is SQVTM and CDR2 is ANQGSEA. Between the trimmed V and J ends, which lost 8 bases and 2 bases, there was a span of 15 bases. The CDR3 loop spans 13 amino acids. The CDR3 here is CSPPHPGQETQYF. CDR3 nucleotide sequence: TGCAGCCCACCGCACCCGGGACAAGAGACCCAGTACTTC.

The chain joins TRBV7-2 to TRBJ1-2; no clear D. The germline V and J ends were trimmed by 5 bases and 6 bases, with 19 bases remaining between them. This CDR3 comprises 15 residues. Germline lookup yields CDR1 SGHTA and CDR2 FQGNSA. The CDR3 DNA reads as TGTGCCAGCAGCCGCTCTTCGGGTTATAGTGATGGCTACACCTTC. Protein product: CASSRSSGYSDGYTF.

The chain joins TRBV19 to TRBJ1-2; 10 nucleotides agree with TRBD1. Germline V gene sequence: CDR1 LNHDA, CDR2 SQIVND (reference sequence). V lost 5 bases to trimming and J lost 2 bases; unmatched junction nucleotides: 14. The CDR3 has 18 residues. CDR3: CASSDRRDRGSRNYGYTF. CDR3 in DNA: TGTGCCAGTAGTGATCGCCGGGACAGGGGCTCAAGGAACTATGGCTACACCTTC.

The CDR3 DNA is TGTGCCTGGGCTGGGACTAGCGGACGCTACGAGCAGTACTTC. This encodes CAWAGTSGRYEQYF. This chain uses TRBV30 with TRBJ2-7; 11 nucleotides match TRBD2. The germline CDR1 and CDR2 sequences are GTSNPN and SVGIG (reference sequence). This CDR3 is 14 amino acids long. J gave up 3 bases and V 5 bases, and 6 bases lay outside the gene matches.

The chain combines TRBV9 with TRBJ2-1, with TRBD1 matching 10 bases. From germline, CDR1 is SGDLS and CDR2 YYNGEE. The length of the CDR3 is 16 residues. Losses at the gene ends were 4 bases for V and 4 bases for J; bases not matched to a gene: 8. The CDR3 sequence is CASSPTGTGVYNEQFF. The DNA of the CDR3 is TGTGCCAGCAGCCCTACCGGGACAGGGGTATACAATGAGCAGTTCTTC.

The J gene is TRBJ2-3, the V gene TRBV5-1, with 7 bases aligning to TRBD2. The CDR3 has 14 residues. Trimming removed 7 bases from V and 0 bases from J; junction bases left unmatched: 5. The germline gives CDR1 SGHRS, CDR2 YFSETQ. The CDR3 sequence is CASVSGGSTDTQYF. Here the CDR3 DNA reads TGCGCCAGCGTCTCGGGGGGTAGCACAGATACGCAGTATTTT.

This clone was counted a single time. The chain uses TRBV12-3 or TRBV12-4 and TRBJ1-2; 8 bases are a match to TRBD1. Trimming cost V 7 bases and J 9 bases; bases outside gene matches: 10. CDR3 length equals 13 residues. For the CDR3, the DNA is TGTGCCAGCACCCCAGGACAGGGTCGGAGCTACACCTTC. It translates to CASTPGQGRSYTF.

The chain combines TRBV6-5 with TRBJ1-2, with D tentatively TRBD1 (5 bases). The CDR3 has 15 residues. Looked up from germline, CDR1 is MNHEY and CDR2 is SVGAGI. Between the trimmed V and J ends, which lost 4 bases and 2 bases, there was a span of 14 bases. CDR3: CASSFDGAGNYGYTF. The CDR3 nucleotides read TGTGCCAGCAGTTTCGACGGGGCGGGGAACTATGGCTACACCTTC.

This sequence joins TRBV18 and TRBJ1-1; D is unresolved. V shed 8 bases and J shed 1 base, with 20 bases lying between them. Germline lookup yields CDR1 KGHSH and CDR2 LQKENI. CDR3 size: 16 residues. Here the CDR3 DNA reads TGTGCCAGCGCCTTCTGGTTCCGGGAGGCGAACACTGAAGCTTTCTTT. Translated, it gives CASAFWFREANTEAFF.

J is TRBJ2-1 and V is TRBV10-3; 15 nucleotides match TRBD2. J was trimmed by 6 bases and V by 10 bases; bases with no gene match: 7. Germline CDR1 is ENHRY and CDR2 is SYGVKD. The CDR3 length is 15 residues. The CDR3 DNA sequence: TGTGCCAGCGGTTTGGGACTAGCGGGAGGCAATGAGCAGTTCTTC. It encodes CASGLGLAGGNEQFF.

The chain joins TRBV9 to TRBJ2-7, with TRBD2 matching 10 bases. This CDR3 has 15 amino acids. V lost 4 bases and J lost 6; bases outside the gene matches: 10. Germline CDR1 is SGDLS and CDR2 is YYNGEE. The CDR3 nucleotides are TGTGCCAGCAGCCCTACTCCTAGCGGGGGCGGCGAGCAGTACTTC. This sequence encodes CASSPTPSGGGEQYF.

This chain uses TRBV11-2 with TRBJ2-1, with 12 nucleotides matching TRBD2. Germline V CDR1 and CDR2: SGHAT, FQNNGV. V was pared by 3 bases and J by 8 bases, with 5 bases of the junction left unmatched. The CDR3 totals 15 residues. CDR3 DNA: TGTGCCAGCAGCTTCCGGACTAGCGGGATGGATGAGCAGTTCTTC. It is translated as CASSFRTSGMDEQFF.